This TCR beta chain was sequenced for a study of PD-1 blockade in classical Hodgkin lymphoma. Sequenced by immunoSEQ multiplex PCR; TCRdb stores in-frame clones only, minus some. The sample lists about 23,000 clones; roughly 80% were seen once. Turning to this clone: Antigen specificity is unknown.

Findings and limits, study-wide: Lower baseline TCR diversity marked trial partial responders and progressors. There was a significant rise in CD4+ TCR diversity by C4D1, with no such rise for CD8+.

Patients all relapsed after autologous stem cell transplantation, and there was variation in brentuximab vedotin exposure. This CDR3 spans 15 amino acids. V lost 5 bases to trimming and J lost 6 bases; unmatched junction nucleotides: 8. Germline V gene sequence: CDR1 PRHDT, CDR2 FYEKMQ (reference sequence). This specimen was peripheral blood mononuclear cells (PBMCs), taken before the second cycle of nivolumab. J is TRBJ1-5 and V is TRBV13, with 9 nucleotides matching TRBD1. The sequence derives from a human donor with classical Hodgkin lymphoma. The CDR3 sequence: CASSAGTGNRQPQHF. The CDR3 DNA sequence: TGTGCCAGCAGCGCCGGGACAGGGAATCGTCAGCCCCAGCATTTT. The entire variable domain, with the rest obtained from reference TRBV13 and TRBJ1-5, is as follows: AAGVIQSPRHLIKEKRETATLKCYPIPRHDTVYWYQQGPGQDPQFLISFYEKMQSDKGSIPDRFSAQQFSDYHSELNMSSLELGDSALYFCASSAGTGNRQPQHFGDGTRLSIL.